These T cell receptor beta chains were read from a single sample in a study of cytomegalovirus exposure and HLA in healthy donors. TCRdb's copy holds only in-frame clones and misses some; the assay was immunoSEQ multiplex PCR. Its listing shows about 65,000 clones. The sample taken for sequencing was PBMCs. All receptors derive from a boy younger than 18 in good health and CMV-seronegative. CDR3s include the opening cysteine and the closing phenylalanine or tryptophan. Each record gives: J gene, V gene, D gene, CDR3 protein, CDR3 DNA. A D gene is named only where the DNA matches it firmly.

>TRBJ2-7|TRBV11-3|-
CASSLGGYRNQPDYEQYF
TGTGCCAGCAGCTTAGGTGGTTACAGGAACCAGCCCGACTACGAGCAGTACTTC
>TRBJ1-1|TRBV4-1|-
CASSQVHSSGNTEAFF
TGCGCCAGCAGCCAAGTGCACTCTTCAGGGAACACTGAAGCTTTCTTT
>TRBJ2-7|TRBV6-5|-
CASSYSFRTGEQYF
TGTGCCAGCAGTTACTCGTTCCGGACTGGCGAGCAGTACTTC
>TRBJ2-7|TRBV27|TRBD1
CASRPGTGLYEQYF
TGTGCCAGCAGACCCGGGACAGGGCTTTACGAGCAGTACTTC
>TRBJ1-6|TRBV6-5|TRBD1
CASSYKTGPNSPLHF
TGTGCCAGCAGTTATAAGACAGGGCCCAATTCACCCCTCCACTTT
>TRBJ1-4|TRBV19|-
CASTGSRARGEKLFF
TGTGCCAGTACCGGCTCACGAGCGCGGGGAGAAAAACTGTTTTTT
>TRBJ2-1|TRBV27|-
CASSFRESLASYNEQFF
TGTGCCAGCAGTTTTAGGGAATCTCTAGCCAGCTACAATGAGCAGTTCTTC
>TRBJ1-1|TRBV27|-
CASSLGRPRGEAFF
TGTGCCAGCAGTTTAGGGAGGCCGAGGGGTGAAGCTTTCTTT
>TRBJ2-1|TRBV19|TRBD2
CASSASGTSGYNEQFF
TGTGCCAGTAGTGCCTCCGGGACTAGCGGTTACAATGAGCAGTTCTTC
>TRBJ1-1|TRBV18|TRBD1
CASSRTGGTEAFF
TGTGCCAGCTCACGTACAGGGGGCACTGAAGCTTTCTTT
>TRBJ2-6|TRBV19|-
CASSISGTLSGANVLTF
TGTGCCAGTAGTATTTCCGGGACACTTTCTGGGGCCAACGTCCTGACTTTC
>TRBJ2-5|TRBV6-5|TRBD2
CASSLGGRIETQYF
TGTGCCAGCAGCCTGGGAGGGAGGATTGAGACCCAGTACTTC
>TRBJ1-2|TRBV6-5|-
CASKVSGVGGYTF
TGTGCCAGCAAAGTCTCAGGGGTGGGTGGCTACACCTTC
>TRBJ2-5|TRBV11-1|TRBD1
CASSAETGGETQYF
TGTGCCAGCAGCGCCGAGACAGGGGGTGAGACCCAGTACTTC
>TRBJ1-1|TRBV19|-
CATDGHVNWNTEAFF
TGTGCCACCGACGGACATGTGAATTGGAACACTGAAGCTTTCTTT
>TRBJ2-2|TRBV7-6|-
CASSPPRQTNTGELFF
TGTGCCAGCAGCCCCCCCCGACAGACGAACACCGGGGAGCTGTTTTTT
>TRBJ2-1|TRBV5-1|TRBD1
CASSGQTGIDEQFF
TGCGCCAGCAGCGGCCAGACAGGGATCGATGAGCAGTTCTTC
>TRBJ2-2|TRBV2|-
CASSPRGGVTGELFF
TGTGCCAGCAGTCCTAGGGGCGGGGTCACCGGGGAGCTGTTTTTT